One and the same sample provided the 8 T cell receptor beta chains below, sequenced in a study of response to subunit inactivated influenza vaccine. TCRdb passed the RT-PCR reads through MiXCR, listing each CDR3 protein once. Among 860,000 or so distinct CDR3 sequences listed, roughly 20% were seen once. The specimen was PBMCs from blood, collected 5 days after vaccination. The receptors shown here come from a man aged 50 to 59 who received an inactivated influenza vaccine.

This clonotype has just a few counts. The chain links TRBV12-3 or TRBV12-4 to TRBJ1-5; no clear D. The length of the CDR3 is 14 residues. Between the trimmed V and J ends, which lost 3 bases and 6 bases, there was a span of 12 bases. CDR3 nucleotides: TGTGCCAGCAGTTTTAATCTCGGGAGTCAGCCCCAGCATTTT. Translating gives CASSFNLGSQPQHF.

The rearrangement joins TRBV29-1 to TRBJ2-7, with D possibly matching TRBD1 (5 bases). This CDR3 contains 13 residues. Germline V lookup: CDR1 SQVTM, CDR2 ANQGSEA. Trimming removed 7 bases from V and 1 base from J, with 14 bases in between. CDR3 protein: CSAKTVSSYEQYF. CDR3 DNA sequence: TGCAGCGCGAAGACAGTATCTTCCTACGAGCAGTACTTC.

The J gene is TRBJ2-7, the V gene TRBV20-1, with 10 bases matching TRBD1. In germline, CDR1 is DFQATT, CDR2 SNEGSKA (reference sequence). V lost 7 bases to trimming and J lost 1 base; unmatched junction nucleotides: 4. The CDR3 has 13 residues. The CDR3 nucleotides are TGCAGTGTCCCGGGACAGGGGTCCTACGAGCAGTACTTC. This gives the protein CSVPGQGSYEQYF.

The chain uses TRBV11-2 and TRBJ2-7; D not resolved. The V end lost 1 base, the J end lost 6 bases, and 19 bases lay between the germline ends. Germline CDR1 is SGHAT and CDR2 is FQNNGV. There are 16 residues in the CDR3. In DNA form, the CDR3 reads TGTGCCAGCAGCTTAGTTCCTCGCCGGCAAGGAGCCGAGCAGTACTTC. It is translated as CASSLVPRRQGAEQYF.

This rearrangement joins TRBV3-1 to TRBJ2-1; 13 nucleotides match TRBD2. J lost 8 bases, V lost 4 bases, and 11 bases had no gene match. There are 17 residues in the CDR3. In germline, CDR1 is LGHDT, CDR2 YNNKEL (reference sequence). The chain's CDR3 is CASSLPGLAGHSDEQFF. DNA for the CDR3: TGTGCCAGCAGCCTTCCGGGACTAGCGGGGCATAGCGATGAGCAGTTCTTC.

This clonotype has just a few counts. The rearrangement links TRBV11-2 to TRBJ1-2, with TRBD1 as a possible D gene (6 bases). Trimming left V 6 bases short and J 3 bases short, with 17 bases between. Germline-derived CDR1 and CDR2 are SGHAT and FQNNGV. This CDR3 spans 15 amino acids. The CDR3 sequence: CASRPLGAQDYGYTF. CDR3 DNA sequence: TGTGCCAGCAGGCCTCTGGGGGCGCAAGACTATGGCTACACCTTC.

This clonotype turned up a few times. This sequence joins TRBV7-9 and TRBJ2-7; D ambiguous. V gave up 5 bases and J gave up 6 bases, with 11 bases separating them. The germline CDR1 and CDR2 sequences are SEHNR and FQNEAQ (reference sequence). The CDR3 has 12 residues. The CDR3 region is CASSRAFGEQYF. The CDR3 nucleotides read TGTGCCAGCAGCCGGGCTTTTGGCGAGCAGTACTTC.

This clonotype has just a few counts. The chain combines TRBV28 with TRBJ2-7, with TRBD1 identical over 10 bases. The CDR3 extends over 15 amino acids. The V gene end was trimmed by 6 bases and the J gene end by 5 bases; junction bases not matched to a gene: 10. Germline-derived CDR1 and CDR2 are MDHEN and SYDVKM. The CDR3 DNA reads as TGTGCCAGCAGGCCCCCCGGGACAGGGGTCAACGAGCAGTACTTC. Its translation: CASRPPGTGVNEQYF.